The 10 T cell receptor beta chains listed next were all sequenced from one sample in a study of T cells in Graves' hyperthyroidism and ophthalmopathy (dated by TCRdb to the late 2010s). The library was built by means of multiplex PCR. The sequencing machine was an Illumina HiSeq 2000. TCR beta CDR3 regions were amplified from RNA transcripts. The TCR CDR3 was subjected to a first round of RT-PCR using the HTBI primer set and the Qiagen OneStep RT-PCR kit. Using fastp trimming at Q25 and MiXCR clonotype assembly, TCRdb reanalyzed the public sequencing data and kept in-frame beta chains. CDR3 protein duplicates are merged, each entry listing the most common genes and DNA. The sample table shows around 660,000 distinct CDR3 sequences, and nearly 45% are seen once. Approximately 6.8% of the sample rests with the top ten. Sequencing used peripheral blood or thyroid tissue (not recorded which). The receptors were sampled from an adult man with Graves' disease, either hyperthyroidism or ophthalmopathy (not recorded which).

For this clonotype: A junction end diverges from the germline sequence, so it may reflect a read error. J is TRBJ1-2 and V is TRBV7-8; 7 bases agree with TRBD1. Per the germline V gene, CDR1 is SGHVS and CDR2 is FQNEAQ. The CDR3 length is 13 residues. The CDR3 here is CASSAQTGIKKIF. The CDR3 coding sequence is TGTGCCAGCAGCGCCCAGACAGGGATCAAGAAGATCTTC. Drawing the rest from reference TRBV7-8 and TRBJ1-2, the complete variable domain is GAGVSQSPRYKVAKRGQDVALRCDPISGHVSLFWYQQALGQGPEFLTYFQNEAQLDKSGLPSDRFFAERPEGSVSTLKIQRTQQEDSAVYLCASSAQTGIKKIFGSGTRLTVV.

The chain couples TRBV6-5 to TRBJ2-5; D call uncertain. The CDR3 is 12 amino acids. Looked up from germline, CDR1 is MNHEY and CDR2 is SVGAGI. Trimming removed 10 bases from V and 0 bases from J, with 9 bases in between. The CDR3 spells CAISRDQETQYF. The CDR3, as DNA: TGTGCCATCAGCAGAGACCAAGAGACCCAGTACTTC.

This rearrangement joins TRBV29-1 to TRBJ1-2, with D possibly being TRBD1 (5 bases). The CDR3 consists of 13 residues. V was cut by 6 bases and J by 4 bases, with 15 bases left in between. CDR1 and CDR2 (germline): SQVTM, ANQGSEA. This CDR3 reads CSVDEGTFYGYTF. CDR3 sequence (DNA): TGCAGCGTCGACGAGGGGACTTTCTATGGCTACACCTTC.

This chain links TRBV7-9 with TRBJ2-7; the match to TRBD1 covers 7 bases. V dropped 4 bases and J dropped 4; count of bases not matched to a gene: 10. This CDR3 region has 15 residues. CDR1 SEHNR and CDR2 FQNEAQ come from the germline V gene (reference sequence). The CDR3 region is CASSSHDLQGYEQYF. CDR3 nucleotide sequence: TGTGCCAGCAGCTCGCACGACCTACAGGGGTACGAGCAGTACTTC.

V usage is TRBV6-5 and J usage is TRBJ2-7; 9 nucleotides agree with TRBD2. With 10 bases clipped from V and 6 bases from J, the junction kept 7 bases outside the gene matches. The CDR3 runs to 12 residues. CDR1 is MNHEY and CDR2 is SVGAGI in the germline V gene. This CDR3 reads CATGTSRVEQYF. The CDR3 DNA is TGTGCCACCGGGACTAGCAGGGTCGAGCAGTACTTC.

The chain carries TRBV29-1 and TRBJ1-3; D is undetermined. The CDR3 contains 11 residues. CDR1 is SQVTM and CDR2 is ANQGSEA in the germline V gene. V lost 4 bases to trimming and J lost 9 bases, with 10 bases between them. CDR3 in amino acids: CSVGGRFTIYF. Here the CDR3 DNA reads TGCAGCGTTGGTGGGAGGTTCACCATATATTTT. The whole variable domain, remainder taken from reference TRBV29-1 and TRBJ1-3, is SAVISQKPSRDICQRGTSLTIQCQVDSQVTMMFWYRQQPGQSLTLIATANQGSEATYESGFVIDKFPISRPNLTFSTLTVSNMSPEDSSIYLCSVGGRFTIYFGEGSWLTVV.

J is TRBJ2-5 and V is TRBV7-3, with TRBD2 matching 13 bases. The CDR3 consists of 15 residues. CDR1 SGHTA and CDR2 FQGTGA come from the germline V gene. The ends lost 5 bases at V and 5 bases at J; junction bases unmatched: 5. In DNA, the CDR3 is TGTGCCAGCAGCCAGGGGACTAGCGGGGTTGAGACCCAGTACTTC. It yields the protein CASSQGTSGVETQYF. The entire variable domain, with the rest obtained from reference TRBV7-3 and TRBJ2-5, is as follows: GAGVSQTPSNKVTEKGKYVELRCDPISGHTALYWYRQSLGQGPEFLIYFQGTGAADDSGLPNDRFFAVRPEGSVSTLKIQRTERGDSAVYLCASSQGTSGVETQYFGPGTRLLVL.

The gene calls are TRBV7-3 and TRBJ1-1; D is ambiguous. Germline V gives CDR1 SGHTA, CDR2 FQGTGA. The CDR3 is made up of 15 amino acids. With 1 base removed from V and 5 bases from J, the gap between germline ends came to 14 bases. CDR3 protein: CASSLKARAGTEAFF. CDR3 DNA sequence: TGTGCCAGCAGCTTAAAGGCTAGGGCGGGAACTGAAGCTTTCTTT.

V gene TRBV20-1 combines with J gene TRBJ1-5, with TRBD1 as a possible D gene (5 bases). The V gene's germline CDR1 is DFQATT and CDR2 SNEGSKA (reference sequence). V was pared by 3 bases and J by 8 bases, with 14 bases between. The CDR3 covers 13 residues. The CDR3 DNA reads TGCAGTGCTAGGGCGGAACAGGATGAGCCCCAGCATTTT. Protein product: CSARAEQDEPQHF.

The chain carries TRBV20-1 and TRBJ1-4; TRBD1 is a possible D gene (5 bases). This CDR3 is built from 16 residues. Looked up from germline, CDR1 is DFQATT and CDR2 is SNEGSKA (reference sequence). Trimming removed 1 base at V and 5 bases at J, with 17 bases between. CDR3 sequence (DNA): TGCAGTGCTAGAGTCTACAGGAGCGGGGGGAATGAAAAACTGTTTTTT. Protein product: CSARVYRSGGNEKLFF.